These 26 T cell receptor beta chains originate from one sample sequenced in a study of OX40 agonist ivuxolimab in advanced cancers. The protocol used for the library was the immunoSEQ multiplex PCR assay. TCRdb's version of the immuneACCESS table is confined to in-frame rearrangements and falls short of the full clone set. An unresolved V gene accounts for under half of the shortfall where checked; the remainder is of unknown origin. Recorded for this sample are approximately 82,000 clones; over 80% of them occurred a single time. Clones ranked in the top ten supply around 0.88% of the sample. Sequences were derived from CD4+ or CD8+ T cells sorted from blood, sampled in a trial of the OX40 agonist ivuxolimab. All receptors come from an adult with an advanced solid tumor such as melanoma, head and neck, liver or kidney cancer.

The CDR3: CAISDRDRGENQPQHF. The CDR3 DNA is TGTGCCATCAGTGATCGGGACAGGGGCGAGAATCAGCCCCAGCATTTT. V gene TRBV10-3 combines with J gene TRBJ1-5, with TRBD1 matching over 10 bases. Germline lookup yields CDR1 ENHRY and CDR2 SYGVKD. This CDR3 is 16 amino acids long. After removal of 3 bases from V and 4 bases from J, the junction contained 6 bases not matched to a gene.

The chain combines TRBV11-2 with TRBJ2-3; D unclear. V was pared by 3 bases and J by 1 base, with 8 bases between. The CDR3 runs to 14 residues. Germline CDR1 reads SGHAT; CDR2 reads FQNNGV. CDR3 DNA: TGTGCCAGCAGCTTTCTCTCAGGCACAGATACGCAGTATTTT. It codes for CASSFLSGTDTQYF.

The CDR3 region is CASSPSRDRVSGTEAFF. The CDR3 DNA follows: TGTGCCAGCTCACCATCCAGGGACAGGGTTTCGGGCACTGAAGCTTTCTTT. V usage is TRBV18 and J usage is TRBJ1-1, with 9 bases matching TRBD1. CDR1 is KGHSH, CDR2 LQKENI, per germline. The CDR3 extends over 17 amino acids. Trimming cost V 2 bases and J 4 bases; bases outside gene matches: 11. The complete variable domain, with remaining parts taken from reference TRBV18 and TRBJ1-1, reads NAGVMQNPRHLVRRRGQEARLRCSPMKGHSHVYWYRQLPEEGLKFMVYLQKENIIDESGMPKERFSAEFPKEGPSILRIQQVVRGDSAAYFCASSPSRDRVSGTEAFFGQGTRLTVV.

V gene TRBV30 combines with J gene TRBJ1-5; no clear D. The CDR3 has 15 residues. Germline lookup yields CDR1 GTSNPN and CDR2 SVGIG (reference sequence). V lost 0 bases to trimming and J lost 0 bases, with 9 bases between them. The chain's CDR3 is CAWSVRHLSNQPQHF. DNA for the CDR3: TGTGCCTGGAGTGTCCGACACCTTAGCAATCAGCCCCAGCATTTT.

This clone was recorded a few times. The chain couples TRBV7-9 to TRBJ2-3; D unclear. Germline CDR1 is SEHNR and CDR2 is FQNEAQ (reference sequence). V lost 5 bases to trimming and J lost 6 bases, with 15 bases between them. This CDR3 spans 14 amino acids. CDR3 DNA sequence: TGTGCCAGCAGCCCCACTACCCCCTCTGATACGCAGTATTTT. Protein: CASSPTTPSDTQYF.

DNA of the CDR3: TGTGCCAGCAGCTTAGCGCCAGAGGTAAACTATGGCTACACCTTC. Amino acid sequence: CASSLAPEVNYGYTF. The chain links TRBV11-2 to TRBJ1-2, with no clear D. CDR1 is SGHAT, CDR2 FQNNGV, per germline. With 1 base removed from V and 2 bases from J, the gap between germline ends came to 11 bases. The CDR3 runs to 15 residues.

Written as DNA, the CDR3 is TGTGCCAGCAGTTCCTCGGGGGGCAGCACAGATACGCAGTATTTT. Protein: CASSSSGGSTDTQYF. V and J are TRBV6-5 and TRBJ2-3; a weak D match, TRBD2 (7 bases). Trimming removed 4 bases from V and 0 bases from J, with 11 bases in between. This CDR3 has 15 residues. Germline V gives CDR1 MNHEY, CDR2 SVGAGI.

CDR3 loop: CASSQDLVTTFPTDTIYF. As DNA, the CDR3 is TGCGCCAGCAGCCAAGATCTTGTCACTACGTTCCCTACGGACACCATATATTTT. The chain uses TRBV4-3 and TRBJ1-3; D gene ambiguous. The V end was cut by 0 bases, the J end by 8 bases, with 23 bases between. This CDR3 spans 18 amino acids. Germline V lookup: CDR1 LGHNA, CDR2 YSLEER.

The chain uses TRBV18 and TRBJ1-1; 7 bases match TRBD1. The CDR3 length is 13 residues. Germline lookup yields CDR1 KGHSH and CDR2 LQKENI. V lost 6 bases, J lost 1 base, and 2 bases stayed unmatched. CDR3 sequence (DNA): TGTGCCAGCTCCCAGGGGGGGAACACTGAAGCTTTCTTT. It is translated as CASSQGGNTEAFF.

The chain links TRBV19 to TRBJ2-4; TRBD1 aligns across 7 bases. CDR1 and CDR2 from the germline V gene are LNHDA and SQIVND (reference sequence). The CDR3 covers 18 residues. J was trimmed by 0 bases and V by 5 bases; bases with no gene match: 13. The CDR3 DNA reads as TGTGCCAGTAGTGCTATCGACAGGGTGGGTCGAGCCAAAAACATTCAGTACTTC. The encoded protein is CASSAIDRVGRAKNIQYF.

As for this clone: This specimen includes other DNA sequences encoding the same CDR3. V gene TRBV18 combines with J gene TRBJ1-1; no firm D call. The CDR3 has 13 amino acids. V was clipped by 3 bases and J by 1 base, with 6 bases between them. From germline, CDR1 is KGHSH and CDR2 LQKENI. Here the CDR3 reads CASSPPGNTEAFF. The CDR3 DNA reads as TGTGCCAGCTCACCCCCGGGGAACACTGAAGCTTTCTTT.

This chain uses TRBV28 with TRBJ1-3; no clear D. V was cut by 6 bases and J by 0 bases, with 12 bases left in between. The CDR3 length is 15 residues. Germline lookup yields CDR1 MDHEN and CDR2 SYDVKM. CDR3 protein: CASSPPRLSGNTIYF. The CDR3 DNA sequence: TGTGCCAGCAGCCCGCCTCGGCTCTCTGGAAACACCATATATTTT.

The V call is TRBV5-8, the J call TRBJ1-5; unclear D gene. This CDR3 has 15 amino acids. The V gene's germline CDR1 is SGHTS and CDR2 YDEGEE. V lost 10 bases and J lost 3, with 20 bases in between. CDR3: CASGRDTRNNQPQHF. CDR3 DNA sequence: TGTGCCTCAGGCCGGGATACACGGAACAATCAGCCCCAGCATTTT.

The genes are TRBV27 and TRBJ1-1, with a tentative D call TRBD1 (5 bases). The V end was cut by 4 bases, the J end by 6 bases, with 12 bases between. The CDR3 spans 13 residues. Germline V gene data show CDR1 as MNHEY and CDR2 as SMNVEV (reference sequence). As DNA, the CDR3 is TGTGCCAGCAGTTCGTACAGGTTCCCTGAAGCTTTCTTT. It translates to CASSSYRFPEAFF.

The count of this clone is one. The rearrangement joins TRBV5-4 to TRBJ1-2; D uncertain. The CDR3 has 13 amino acids. CDR1 SGHNT and CDR2 YYREEE come from the germline V gene (reference sequence). Trimming stripped 0 bases from V and 8 bases from J, with 11 bases between. The CDR3: CASSLVISGGYTF. The CDR3 DNA is TGTGCCAGCAGCTTGGTAATATCGGGCGGCTACACCTTC.

The CDR3 region has the DNA TGCGCCAGCGGCACCGAGATGAAGGGCCGGAATAGCAATCAGCCCCAGCATTTT. Protein product: CASGTEMKGRNSNQPQHF. The chain joins TRBV10-1 to TRBJ1-5; D unresolved. The CDR3 spans 18 residues. V lost 8 bases and J 0 bases, leaving 23 bases between the germline ends. The germline gives CDR1 WNHNN, CDR2 SYGVQD (reference sequence).

This clone was detected a few times. This sequence joins TRBV7-9 and TRBJ2-1; weak D call: TRBD2 (6 bases). V shed 3 bases and J shed 6 bases, with 21 bases lying between them. This CDR3 region has 17 residues. Germline-derived CDR1 and CDR2 are SEHNR and FQNEAQ (reference sequence). Here the CDR3 reads CASSFPAGTLERNEQFF. CDR3 coding DNA: TGTGCCAGCAGCTTCCCCGCGGGGACTCTCGAACGCAATGAGCAGTTCTTC.

This clone appeared a few times. J is TRBJ2-7 and V is TRBV7-8, with TRBD2 identical over 7 bases. In germline, CDR1 is SGHVS, CDR2 FQNEAQ. The CDR3 has 16 amino acids. Trimming cost V 2 bases and J 5 bases; bases outside gene matches: 12. The CDR3 DNA follows: TGTGCCAGCAGCTTATGGGAGGGAACTAGGGCCCACGAGCAGTACTTC. Protein: CASSLWEGTRAHEQYF.

V usage is TRBV28 and J usage is TRBJ2-3; 8 bases are shared with TRBD1. The length of the CDR3 is 14 residues. Trimming at V came to 6 bases and at J to 8 bases, leaving 10 bases not matched to a gene. In germline, CDR1 is MDHEN, CDR2 SYDVKM. The CDR3 region has the DNA TGTGCCAGCAGCACACAGGGGGTTTTGGGTACGCAGTATTTT. Translating gives CASSTQGVLGTQYF.

This clone was seen just once. The CDR3 DNA reads as TGTGCCAGCAGTGTAACCGGCATGAACACTGAAGCTTTCTTT. Translation gives CASSVTGMNTEAFF. The rearrangement links TRBV6-1 to TRBJ1-1; D not resolved. Germline loops: CDR1 MNHNS, CDR2 SASEGT. The V and J ends lost 4 bases and 0 bases respectively, with 9 bases between them. CDR3 length: 14 residues.

The chain joins TRBV11-2 to TRBJ1-1, with D tentatively TRBD1 (5 bases). CDR3 length equals 13 residues. The germline CDR1 and CDR2 sequences are SGHAT and FQNNGV. With 8 bases removed from V and 0 bases from J, the gap between germline ends came to 10 bases. The CDR3 DNA reads as TGTGCCAGCGCTGCGGGGGTGAACACTGAAGCTTTCTTT. Residues: CASAAGVNTEAFF.

A single count supports this clone. The chain employs TRBV7-2 and TRBJ1-6; D gene ambiguous. Germline V CDR1 and CDR2: SGHTA, FQGNSA. The CDR3 is 13 amino acids. Trimming pared 1 base from V and 7 bases from J, leaving 5 bases between. CDR3 DNA sequence: TGTGCCAGCAGCTTAGTTTCAAATTCACCCCTCCACTTT. This codes for CASSLVSNSPLHF.

The rearrangement uses TRBV29-1 and TRBJ2-3; D is perhaps TRBD2 (5 bases). Per germline, CDR1 SQVTM and CDR2 ANQGSEA. The V end lost 3 bases, the J end lost 2 bases, and 12 bases lay between the germline ends. CDR3 size: 14 residues. CDR3 sequence: CSVDYQDSTDTQYF. CDR3 in DNA: TGCAGCGTTGATTATCAGGACTCCACAGATACGCAGTATTTT.

The rearrangement joins TRBV7-2 to TRBJ1-1, with D unresolved. V gave up 5 bases and J gave up 3 bases, with 10 bases separating them. Germline lookup yields CDR1 SGHTA and CDR2 FQGNSA. This CDR3 spans 13 amino acids. CDR3 loop: CASSRKMDTEAFF. The CDR3 region has the DNA TGTGCCAGCAGCCGAAAAATGGACACTGAAGCTTTCTTT.

The chain uses TRBV4-3 and TRBJ2-3; TRBD2 matches 7 bases. The CDR3 has 15 amino acids. J was trimmed by 3 bases and V by 4 bases; bases with no gene match: 7. The germline CDR1 and CDR2 sequences are LGHNA and YSLEER. The CDR3 nucleotides read TGCGCCAGCAGCCCTCAGCGGGGTACAACAGATACGCAGTATTTT. It is translated as CASSPQRGTTDTQYF.

The chain links TRBV5-1 to TRBJ2-7; TRBD2 aligns across 9 bases. Trimming took 3 bases from V and 6 from J; bases not matched to a gene: 4. The germline V gene encodes CDR1 SGHRS and CDR2 YFSETQ. This CDR3 comprises 13 residues. CDR3 DNA: TGCGCCAGCAGCTCCCTAGCGGGACGCGAGCAGTACTTC. It is translated as CASSSLAGREQYF. Complete variable domain (other parts from reference TRBV5-1 and TRBJ2-7): KAGVTQTPRYLIKTRGQQVTLSCSPISGHRSVSWYQQTPGQGLQFLFEYFSETQRNKGNFPGRFSGRQFSNSRSEMNVSTLELGDSALYLCASSSLAGREQYFGPGTRLTVT.